These T cell receptor beta chains were read from a single sample in a study of blood T cells in healthy people across ages. TCRdb independently ran MiXCR on the 5' RACE reads; one entry per CDR3 protein. The table shows hundreds of thousands of distinct CDR3 sequences, with under 35% occurring only once. What was sequenced was blood. These receptors were taken from a woman of 80 years or more in good health. Each CDR3 is given without its conserved first and last residue. The order of the fields is V gene, CDR3 protein.

>TRBV6-5
ASTAGQATGGTEAF
>TRBV7-2
ASSSQKETQY
>TRBV13
ASSYRLQGGNEKLF
>TRBV19
ASGAGSSYNEQF
>TRBV20-1
SAEGYNEQF
>TRBV7-9
ASSLSTGHYGYT
>TRBV9
ASSRLDSYNEQV
>TRBV7-6
ASSLWPRRNNEQF
>TRBV5-6
ASSLPGDSTDTQY
>TRBV20-1
SASRNGRSSYEQY
>TRBV12-3/TRBV12-4
ASRSQGGAETGELF
>TRBV20-1
SARQGGNYGYT
>TRBV12-3/TRBV12-4
ASRARGLANYGYT
>TRBV5-4
ASSLAPYTGNGYT
>TRBV10-2
ASSLLSMNTEAF
>TRBV7-2
ASSTRGVQETQY
>TRBV27
ASSSGTGTSPLH
>TRBV6-2/TRBV6-3
ASKIGGHEQF
>TRBV28
ASMSFSGANVLT
>TRBV7-2
ASSSPPESYGYT
>TRBV30
AWITGGGYGYT
>TRBV20-1
SARDIGDRGYT
>TRBV20-1
SGRESSYEQY
>TRBV6-5
ASSYSGGGENYGYT
>TRBV11-3
ASSTSDPGKAETQY
>TRBV4-3
ASSQWGSTDTQY
>TRBV20-1
SAGQGNEQY